The 22 T cell receptor beta chains below come from one sample, sequenced in a study of T cell responses to AZD1222 COVID-19 vaccine. Assay: immunoSEQ multiplex PCR; the TCRdb copy retains only in-frame clones and omits some. This repertoire shows 200,000 or so clones, 94% found once; its top ten account for roughly 8.4%. The specimen comprised peripheral blood, sampled on day 0 of AZD1222 vaccination. The source is an adult in good health.

The chain joins TRBV14 to TRBJ1-1; the D gene is possibly TRBD1 (6 bases). Germline loops: CDR1 SGHDN, CDR2 FVKESK. The CDR3 covers 15 residues. V was trimmed by 0 bases and J by 4 bases, leaving 12 bases between them. The DNA for the CDR3 is TGTGCCAGCAGCCAAGACCCGGGGGCAAGCACTGAAGCTTTCTTT. This encodes CASSQDPGASTEAFF.

This clone was seen a single time. This chain uses TRBV4-2 with TRBJ2-7, with 7 bases fitting TRBD2. V lost 0 bases to trimming and J lost 5 bases; unmatched junction nucleotides: 7. This CDR3 has 15 amino acids. Per germline, CDR1 LGHNA and CDR2 YNFKEQ. The DNA of the CDR3 is TGTGCCAGCAGCCAAGACGTGGGGAGGGCCAACGAGCAGTACTTC. Translation: CASSQDVGRANEQYF.

This clone was counted a single time. This chain joins TRBV5-6 and TRBJ1-2, with unresolved D. V was pared by 1 base and J by 6 bases, with 7 bases between. Germline V gives CDR1 SGHDT, CDR2 YYEEEE. The CDR3 is 12 amino acids. The CDR3 sequence is CASSLSSHGYTF. CDR3 sequence (DNA): TGTGCCAGCAGCTTGTCAAGCCATGGCTACACCTTC.

The chain couples TRBV5-4 to TRBJ2-7, with D possibly being TRBD1 (6 bases). Germline CDR1 reads SGHNT; CDR2 reads YYREEE (reference sequence). The length of the CDR3 is 15 residues. Trimming removed 2 bases at V and 5 bases at J, with 17 bases between. CDR3 loop: CASSFRQGNSHEQYF. CDR3 sequence (DNA): TGTGCCAGCAGCTTCCGGCAGGGGAATTCCCACGAGCAGTACTTC. The variable domain in full, with the rest retrieved from reference TRBV5-4 and TRBJ2-7, is ETGVTQSPTHLIKTRGQQVTLRCSSQSGHNTVSWYQQALGQGPQFIFQYYREEENGRGNFPPRFSGLQFPNYSSELNVNALELDDSALYLCASSFRQGNSHEQYFGPGTRLTVT.

The chain joins TRBV15 to TRBJ2-2; no definite D call. The CDR3 length is 15 residues. The V gene's germline CDR1 is LNHNV and CDR2 YYDKDF (reference sequence). With 0 bases removed from V and 2 bases from J, the gap between germline ends came to 7 bases. CDR3 nucleotide sequence: TGTGCCACCAGCAGAGATCACACTAACACCGGGGAGCTGTTTTTT. It translates to CATSRDHTNTGELFF.

This clone showed up just once. The chain recombines TRBV5-1 with TRBJ2-3; D unclear. V was shortened by 0 bases and J by 4 bases, with 9 bases between the two germline ends. CDR1 and CDR2 (germline): SGHRS, YFSETQ. This CDR3 comprises 14 residues. CDR3 residues: CASSLGGYPDTQYF. The CDR3 coding sequence is TGCGCCAGCAGCTTGGGGGGTTACCCAGATACGCAGTATTTT.

The chain recombines TRBV15 with TRBJ1-2; 8 positions agree with TRBD1. This CDR3 has 15 amino acids. With 5 bases clipped from V and 4 bases from J, the junction kept 9 bases outside the gene matches. Germline CDR1 reads LNHNV; CDR2 reads YYDKDF (reference sequence). DNA for the CDR3: TGTGCCACCAGCGAGTACAGGGGGAACAGCTATGGCTACACCTTC. Translated, it gives CATSEYRGNSYGYTF.

The chain recombines TRBV27 with TRBJ1-5, with D possibly matching TRBD1 (6 bases). The germline V and J ends were trimmed by 6 bases and 10 bases, with 19 bases remaining between them. The CDR3 has 14 amino acids. Germline assignment: CDR1 MNHEY and CDR2 SMNVEV (reference sequence). For the CDR3, the DNA is TGTGCCAGCAGACCATCGACAGGCGTAGGCCCCCAGCATTTT. Protein: CASRPSTGVGPQHF.

This chain joins TRBV6-5 and TRBJ1-1, with D perhaps matching TRBD1 (5 bases). The CDR3 loop spans 11 amino acids. Trimming took 7 bases from V and 12 from J, leaving 15 bases between them. Germline CDR1 and CDR2: MNHEY and SVGAGI. This CDR3 is CASTMGGSPFF. The DNA for the CDR3 is TGTGCCAGCACTATGGGGGGTTCCCCTTTCTTT.

The chain is built from TRBV9 and TRBJ2-7; 7 nucleotides align to TRBD2. The CDR3 extends over 15 amino acids. Germline trimming cut 0 bases from V and 3 bases from J; bases unmatched to any gene: 6. CDR1 and CDR2 (germline): SGDLS, YYNGEE. CDR3 DNA sequence: TGTGCCAGCAGCGTAGGATCAGCGGGAAGCTACGAGCAGTACTTC. This encodes CASSVGSAGSYEQYF.

The chain joins TRBV7-2 to TRBJ1-2, with a weak D call TRBD1 (5 bases). The length of the CDR3 is 16 residues. The V and J ends lost 5 bases and 3 bases respectively, with 19 bases between them. The V gene's germline CDR1 is SGHTA and CDR2 FQGNSA. CDR3 protein: CASSRGVATDYYGYTF. CDR3 DNA: TGTGCCAGCAGCAGAGGGGTGGCAACTGACTACTATGGCTACACCTTC.

V is TRBV29-1 and J is TRBJ2-1; D not certain. Germline V gene lookup returns CDR1 SQVTM and CDR2 ANQGSEA. Trimming stripped 0 bases from V and 8 bases from J, with 11 bases between. The CDR3 is made up of 13 amino acids. In nucleotides, the CDR3 is TGCAGCGTTGAAGATCGACCCGGCCATGAGCAGTTCTTC. Its protein product is CSVEDRPGHEQFF.

A few counts support this clone. The rearrangement links TRBV4-1 to TRBJ2-7; tentatively, D is TRBD1 or TRBD2 (6 bases each). V was pared by 8 bases and J by 5 bases, with 10 bases between. The germline gives CDR1 MGHRA, CDR2 YSYEKL. The CDR3 totals 11 residues. This CDR3 reads CASGGPNEQYF. The DNA of the CDR3 is TGCGCCAGCGGGGGGCCGAACGAGCAGTACTTC.

This sequence joins TRBV12-2 and TRBJ2-1; the DNA was not used to check the table's D call, TRBD2. TRBV12-2 is termed a pseudogene. There are 18 residues in the CDR3. In DNA form, the CDR3 reads TGTGCAAGTCGCCCGTCGCCGACCGGGACTAGCGGCCACAATGAGCAGTTCTTC. As protein: CASRPSPTGTSGHNEQFF.

J is TRBJ2-2 and V is TRBV30; the D is unclear. This CDR3 comprises 11 residues. Trimming removed 2 bases from V and 6 bases from J, with 4 bases in between. Germline values: CDR1 GTSNPN, CDR2 SVGIG (reference sequence). The CDR3, as DNA: TGTGCCTGGAGTAAGCCCGGGGAGCTGTTTTTT. Its translation: CAWSKPGELFF.

V is TRBV15 and J is TRBJ1-2; the D is unclear. Germline values: CDR1 LNHNV, CDR2 YYDKDF (reference sequence). Trimming stripped 3 bases from V and 10 bases from J, with 12 bases between. There are 12 residues in the CDR3. As DNA, the CDR3 is TGTGCCACCAGCAGTCGAACCTCGGCCTACACCTTC. This translates into CATSSRTSAYTF.

The chain is built from TRBV4-1 and TRBJ1-6; perhaps TRBD1 as D (5 bases). V lost 3 bases and J 7 bases, leaving 16 bases between the germline ends. From germline, CDR1 is MGHRA and CDR2 YSYEKL. The CDR3 length is 16 residues. CDR3 DNA: TGCGCCAGCAGCCAGGCCGTCGCGGGGCCAAATTCACCCCTCCACTTT. The encoded protein is CASSQAVAGPNSPLHF.

The chain's CDR3 is CASSFRDSNYEQYF. The DNA of the CDR3 is TGTGCCAGCAGCTTCCGGGACAGTAACTACGAGCAGTACTTC. The chain is built from TRBV5-5 and TRBJ2-7, with 7 bases matching TRBD1. Germline V CDR1 and CDR2: SGHKS, YYEKEE (reference sequence). With 2 bases clipped from V and 3 bases from J, the junction kept 5 bases outside the gene matches. The CDR3 runs 14 residues.

The chain links TRBV5-4 to TRBJ1-2, with a weak D call TRBD1 (5 bases). V was trimmed by 4 bases and J by 6 bases, leaving 7 bases between them. CDR1 and CDR2 from the germline V gene are SGHNT and YYREEE (reference sequence). The CDR3 has 11 amino acids. The DNA for the CDR3 is TGTGCCAGCAGCGGGGGAAATGGCTACACCTTC. It specifies CASSGGNGYTF.

V is TRBV2 and J is TRBJ2-1; perhaps TRBD2 as D (5 bases). The CDR3 extends over 16 amino acids. Germline CDR1 reads SNHLY; CDR2 reads FYNNEI. Trimming stripped 6 bases from V and 1 base from J, with 16 bases between. For the CDR3, the DNA is TGTGCCAGCAGCCAACAAACCCTAGCTTCCTACAATGAGCAGTTCTTC. Translation gives CASSQQTLASYNEQFF.

The CDR3 sequence is CASSPDGGELFF. CDR3 DNA: TGTGCCAGCAGCCCGGACGGAGGGGAGCTGTTTTTT. This chain uses TRBV6-5 with TRBJ2-2; D gene ambiguous. The V end was cut by 6 bases, the J end by 8 bases, with 10 bases between. Germline V gene sequence: CDR1 MNHEY, CDR2 SVGAGI. The length of the CDR3 is 12 residues.

The chain joins TRBV28 to TRBJ2-7, with TRBD1 identical over 8 bases. Losses at the gene ends were 5 bases for V and 6 bases for J; bases not matched to a gene: 9. Germline values: CDR1 MDHEN, CDR2 SYDVKM. CDR3 length: 14 amino acids. In nucleotides, the CDR3 is TGTGCCAGCAGTCACTCGACAGGGGCGGGCGAGCAGTACTTC. Translation: CASSHSTGAGEQYF.